This TCR beta chain comes out of a study of T cells in Graves' hyperthyroidism and ophthalmopathy. General observations from the study: In blood, most of the thyroid clonotypes expanded above 0.001 were also present. The model's output predicted ophthalmopathy at a median of roughly seven months prior to onset. From stable hyperthyroidism, ophthalmopathy was separated by a 13 V-J model.

Turning to this clonotype: What it recognizes is unknown.

RNA transcripts were the template for amplifying TCR beta CDR3 regions. The HTBI set primed first-round TCR CDR3 RT-PCR. TCRdb reanalysed the multiplex PCR reads using MiXCR and keeps one entry per CDR3 protein. The sample contains 500,000 to 800,000 distinct CDR3 sequences, just under 45% of which appear only once. Lactation, pregnancy, other autoimmune disease or uncontrolled infection led to exclusion of patients. Germline values: CDR1 SNHLY, CDR2 FYNNEI. The CDR3 has 15 residues. The J segment lost 13 bases and the V segment lost 6 bases, leaving 13 bases of the junction unmatched. The sequenced material came from peripheral blood or thyroid tissue (not recorded which). This chain joins TRBV2 and TRBJ1-6; TRBD1 matches 9 bases. The source of this sequence is an adult man with Graves' disease, either hyperthyroidism or ophthalmopathy (not recorded which). CDR3 sequence reads: CASRGTQGAGSPLHF. DNA of the CDR3: TGTGCCAGCAGGGGAACACAGGGGGCAGGTTCGCCCCTCCACTTT. Drawing the rest from reference TRBV2 and TRBJ1-6, the complete variable domain is EPEVTQTPSHQVTQMGQEVILRCVPISNHLYFYWYRQILGQKVEFLVSFYNNEISEKSEIFDDQFSVERPDGSNFTLKIRSTKLEDSAMYFCASRGTQGAGSPLHFGNGTRLTVT.